Sequencing of this TCR beta chain was carried out in a study of T cells in Graves' hyperthyroidism and ophthalmopathy. The study's findings and limits: Ophthalmopathy stood apart from stable hyperthyroidism in a 13 V-J model.

Recently diagnosed hyperthyroidism of less than 2 months' duration affected patients aged 18 to 65. It was uncontrolled infection, other autoimmune disease, pregnancy or lactation that excluded patients. On the basis of clinical symptoms, serum thyroxine and TRAb, thyroid ultrasound and orbital computed tomography, diagnoses were made. Amplified TCR beta CDR3 regions came from RNA transcripts. Researchers ran a first-round RT-PCR on the TCR CDR3 using the HTBI primer set. TCRdb itself ran the multiplex PCR reads through MiXCR, one entry per CDR3 protein. This table has about 710,000 distinct CDR3 sequences, about 16% appearing once. A word on this clonotype: Antigen: not known.

The sample consisted of blood. The receptor was derived from a man aged 18-30 years with Graves' hyperthyroidism.

CDR3 protein: CASSPPLGGGAREQYF. For the CDR3, the DNA is TGTGCCAGCAGCCCGCCCCTTGGCGGGGGGGCTAGGGAGCAGTACTTC. The chain uses TRBV12-3 or TRBV12-4 and TRBJ2-7; 9 bases are a match to TRBD2. The CDR3 consists of 16 residues. Germline trimming cut 6 bases from V and 7 bases from J; bases unmatched to any gene: 16.